This T cell receptor beta chain derives from a study of T-cell memory formation after mild COVID-19. The overall study: Across donors, TCR clusters were largely donor specific. Findings and limits, study-wide: Of the contracting clones, CD4+ ones lay mainly in CM and EM, and CD8+ ones in EMRA. Clones from the second wave (peaking day 37) had unconfirmed SARS-CoV-2 specificity.

TCRdb used MiXCR to reprocess the 5' RACE reads, holding one entry per CDR3 protein. The sample records roughly 380,000 distinct CDR3 sequences, 28% being singletons. On this clonotype itself: Its antigen remains unidentified.

Germline CDR1 and CDR2: DFQATT and SNEGSKA (reference sequence). The CDR3 runs to 14 residues. V was trimmed by 3 bases and J by 7 bases, leaving 19 bases between them. The gene calls are TRBV20-1 and TRBJ2-7; D not resolved. Sequencing was performed on PBMCs or a T cell subset sorted from them (not recorded which). This sequence originates from an adult woman who had mild COVID-19 (a few samples of this study predate the infection). Cell type and time point are not known. CDR3 DNA sequence: TGCAGTGCTAGCCTCGGATGGGTCTCCGCAGAGCAGTACTTC. Protein product: CSASLGWVSAEQYF.